The 9 T cell receptor beta chains below were found in one sample sequenced in a study of blood T cells in healthy people across ages. Together with a sample-barcoded 5' primer, a J-beta primer mix was included in a second PCR lasting about 7 to 11 cycles. Using its own MiXCR run on the 5' RACE reads, TCRdb lists one record per CDR3 protein. The sample has about 1.4 million distinct CDR3 sequences, roughly 59% seen once. The sequenced material came from blood. All receptors derive from a man between 18 and 35 years old in good health.

The chain links TRBV6-5 to TRBJ1-2; 7 bases map to TRBD1. V lost 2 bases to trimming and J lost 6 bases; unmatched junction nucleotides: 15. CDR1 is MNHEY and CDR2 is SVGAGI in the germline V gene. The CDR3 has 17 residues. This chain's CDR3 is CASSYEGGATGYNGYTF. The CDR3 DNA is TGTGCCAGCAGTTACGAAGGGGGCGCGACGGGTTATAATGGCTACACCTTC.

The chain has TRBV7-2 and TRBJ2-1; 7 nucleotides line up with TRBD2. V shed 1 base and J 0 bases; nucleotides not matched to a gene: 9. There are 18 residues in the CDR3. Germline CDR1 SGHTA, CDR2 FQGNSA. CDR3 protein: CASSLGIWGGSSYNEQFF. DNA for the CDR3: TGTGCCAGCAGCTTAGGGATATGGGGCGGGAGCTCCTACAATGAGCAGTTCTTC.

This clonotype has a handful of counts. The chain joins TRBV6-6 to TRBJ2-1, with no clear D. Germline CDR1 is MNHNY and CDR2 is SVGAGI (reference sequence). The CDR3 is made up of 13 amino acids. Trimming removed 8 bases at V and 0 bases at J, with 8 bases between. The CDR3 DNA reads as TGTGCCAGCGGCACCAACTCCTACAATGAGCAGTTCTTC. Its translation: CASGTNSYNEQFF.

The chain recombines TRBV12-3 or TRBV12-4 with TRBJ2-1; 11 positions agree with TRBD2. Losses at the gene ends were 5 bases for V and 8 bases for J; bases not matched to a gene: 8. The CDR3 has 15 residues. CDR3 in amino acids: CASSRSGGAEDEQFF. The CDR3 nucleotides read TGTGCCAGCAGTCGTAGCGGGGGGGCGGAGGATGAGCAGTTCTTC.

The chain carries TRBV20-1 and TRBJ2-7; D tentatively reads TRBD1 or TRBD2 (5 bases each). The CDR3 covers 15 residues. V dropped 6 bases and J dropped 4 bases, with 22 bases sitting between them. CDR1 is DFQATT, CDR2 SNEGSKA, per germline (reference sequence). The CDR3 DNA is TGCAGTGCCCAACAGGCGGAGGACTGGGAGTACGAGCAGTACTTC. This codes for CSAQQAEDWEYEQYF.

The V gene is TRBV27, the J gene TRBJ1-2, with no clear D. The length of the CDR3 is 14 residues. Deletions cut 5 bases from V and 5 bases from J, with 15 bases between. Germline CDR1 MNHEY, CDR2 SMNVEV (reference sequence). The CDR3 DNA is TGTGCCAGCAGTCCGGGGAGTCCCCGGTATGGCTACACCTTC. As protein: CASSPGSPRYGYTF.

The J gene is TRBJ2-2, the V gene TRBV7-6; 11 positions match TRBD2. The CDR3 runs to 16 residues. CDR1 SGHVS and CDR2 FNYEAQ come from the germline V gene. The V and J ends lost 0 bases and 6 bases, in that order; junction bases with no gene match: 3. The CDR3 protein is CASSLARTSGSGELFF. The CDR3 DNA is TGTGCCAGCAGCTTAGCTAGGACTAGCGGGTCCGGGGAGCTGTTTTTT. The full variable domain, completed using reference TRBV7-6 and TRBJ2-2, is GAGVSQSPRYKVTKRGQDVALRCDPISGHVSLYWYRQALGQGPEFLTYFNYEAQQDKSGLPNDRFSAERPEGSISTLTIQRTEQRDSAMYRCASSLARTSGSGELFFGEGSRLTVL.

V usage is TRBV20-1 and J usage is TRBJ1-5; 8 bases agree with TRBD1. The CDR3 covers 14 residues. The germline V gene encodes CDR1 DFQATT and CDR2 SNEGSKA (reference sequence). Unmatched junction bases numbered 8, after V lost 4 bases and J lost 6 bases. CDR3 coding DNA: TGCAGTGCTACGCCGGACAGGGTGAGTCAGCCCCAGCATTTT. Its protein product is CSATPDRVSQPQHF.

The chain links TRBV20-1 to TRBJ2-3, with D perhaps matching TRBD2 (6 bases). Germline values: CDR1 DFQATT, CDR2 SNEGSKA (reference sequence). With 0 bases removed from V and 0 bases from J, the gap between germline ends came to 13 bases. There are 16 residues in the CDR3. DNA for the CDR3: TGCAGTGCTAGAGACCCCCTAGCGTACAGCACAGATACGCAGTATTTT. The encoded protein is CSARDPLAYSTDTQYF.